This T cell receptor (beta chain) was sequenced for a study of metastatic and nonmetastatic thyroid tumors. Study-wide context: From malignant and benign thyroid patients, repertoires in blood and in tumor or nodule tissue were compared.

TCRdb reassembled clones from the PCR reads with MiXCR. This sample has over 10,000 clones, with 31% found just once. Before thyroid surgery, none of the patients had received any treatment. The germline V gene has CDR1 SNHLY and CDR2 FYNNEI. V lost 7 bases, J lost 4 bases, and 9 bases stayed unmatched. This CDR3 has 15 amino acids. The source material was tumor tissue. This receptor was identified in a male donor with papillary thyroid cancer or a benign thyroid nodule (not recorded which). Some clones in this sample may be carry-over from other donors' samples. The chain uses TRBV2 and TRBJ1-2; TRBD1 matches at 10 bases. The CDR3 nucleotides are TGTGCCAGCACCAGACAGGGGGCGCAAAGCTATGGCTACACCTTC. Amino acid sequence: CASTRQGAQSYGYTF.